This entry is about one T cell receptor beta chain. As processed by the authors: Estimates of nucleated cell counts were drawn from the amplification of reference gene primers. TCRdb's copy holds only in-frame clones and misses some; the assay was immunoSEQ multiplex PCR. That table gives V, J and clone size, and the DNA gave D and trimming. Of approximately 70,000 clones listed, around 86% are singletons. This record belongs to a study of blood T cell repertoires in COVID-19. Turning to the study itself: Samples came from the United States, Italy and Spain, spanning acute and convalescent COVID-19. PBMCs, B-cell-depleted T cells, or T cells provided the cDNA or gDNA that made up the material.

Sequencing input: peripheral blood. This TCR derives from a man in his 70s with active COVID-19.

CDR3 DNA: TGTGCCAGCAGCGTAGCGTGGACAGCGAACACTGAAGCTTTCTTT. This sequence encodes CASSVAWTANTEAFF. The V and J genes are TRBV9 and TRBJ1-1, with D possibly TRBD1 on 6 matching bases. V was pared by 0 bases and J by 1 base, with 10 bases between. Germline V gene lookup returns CDR1 SGDLS and CDR2 YYNGEE. This CDR3 comprises 15 residues.